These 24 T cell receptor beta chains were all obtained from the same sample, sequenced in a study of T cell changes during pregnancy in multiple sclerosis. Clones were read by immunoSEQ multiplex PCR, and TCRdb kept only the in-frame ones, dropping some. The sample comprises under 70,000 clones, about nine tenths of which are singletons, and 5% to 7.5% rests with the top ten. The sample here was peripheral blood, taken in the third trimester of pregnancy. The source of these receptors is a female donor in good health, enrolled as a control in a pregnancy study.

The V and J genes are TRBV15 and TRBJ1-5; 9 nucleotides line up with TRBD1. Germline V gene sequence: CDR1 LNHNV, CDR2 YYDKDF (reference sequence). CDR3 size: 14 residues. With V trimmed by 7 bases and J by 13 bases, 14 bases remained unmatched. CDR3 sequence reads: CATTTAGQGRNQHF. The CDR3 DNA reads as TGTGCCACCACCACGGCGGGACAGGGAAGAAATCAGCATTTT.

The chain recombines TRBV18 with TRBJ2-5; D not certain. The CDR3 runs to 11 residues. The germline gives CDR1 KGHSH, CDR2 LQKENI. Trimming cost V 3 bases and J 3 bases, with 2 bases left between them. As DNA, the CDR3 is TGTGCCAGCTCACCCAAAGAGACCCAGTACTTC. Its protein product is CASSPKETQYF.

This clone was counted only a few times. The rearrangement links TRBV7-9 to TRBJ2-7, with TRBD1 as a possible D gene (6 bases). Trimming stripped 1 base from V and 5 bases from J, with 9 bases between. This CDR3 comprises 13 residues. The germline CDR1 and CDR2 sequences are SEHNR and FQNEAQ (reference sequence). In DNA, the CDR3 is TGTGCCAGCAGCTTAGAACAGGGTCACGAGCAGTACTTC. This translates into CASSLEQGHEQYF. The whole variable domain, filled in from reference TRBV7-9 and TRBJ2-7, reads DTGVSQNPRHKITKRGQNVTFRCDPISEHNRLYWYRQTLGQGPEFLTYFQNEAQLEKSRLLSDRFSAERPKGSFSTLEIQRTEQGDSAMYLCASSLEQGHEQYFGPGTRLTVT.

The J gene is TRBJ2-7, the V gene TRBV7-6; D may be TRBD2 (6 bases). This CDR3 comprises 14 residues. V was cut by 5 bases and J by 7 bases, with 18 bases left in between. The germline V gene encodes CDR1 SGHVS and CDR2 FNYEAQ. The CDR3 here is CASSPRGVGWEQYF. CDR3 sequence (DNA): TGTGCCAGCAGCCCGCGCGGGGTAGGATGGGAGCAGTACTTC.

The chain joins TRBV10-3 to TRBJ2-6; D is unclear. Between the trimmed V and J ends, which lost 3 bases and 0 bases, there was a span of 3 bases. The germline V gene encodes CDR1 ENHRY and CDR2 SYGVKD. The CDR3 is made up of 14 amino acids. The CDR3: CAISDSSGANVLTF. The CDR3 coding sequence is TGTGCCATCAGTGACAGCTCTGGGGCCAACGTCCTGACTTTC.

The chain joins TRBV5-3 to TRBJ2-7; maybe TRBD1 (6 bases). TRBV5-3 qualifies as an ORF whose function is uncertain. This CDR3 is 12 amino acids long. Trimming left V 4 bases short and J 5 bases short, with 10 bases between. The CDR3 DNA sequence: TGTGCCAGAAGCGGCAGGGGTCACGAGCAGTACTTC. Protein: CARSGRGHEQYF.

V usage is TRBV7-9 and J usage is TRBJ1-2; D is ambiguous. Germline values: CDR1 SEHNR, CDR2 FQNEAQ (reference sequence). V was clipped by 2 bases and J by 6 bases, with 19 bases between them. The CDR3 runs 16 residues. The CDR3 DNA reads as TGTGCCAGCAGCTTAAAGGCGAGACAAGTCGGCGATGGCTACACCTTC. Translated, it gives CASSLKARQVGDGYTF. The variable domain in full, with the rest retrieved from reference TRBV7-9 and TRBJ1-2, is DTGVSQNPRHKITKRGQNVTFRCDPISEHNRLYWYRQTLGQGPEFLTYFQNEAQLEKSRLLSDRFSAERPKGSFSTLEIQRTEQGDSAMYLCASSLKARQVGDGYTFGSGTRLTVV.

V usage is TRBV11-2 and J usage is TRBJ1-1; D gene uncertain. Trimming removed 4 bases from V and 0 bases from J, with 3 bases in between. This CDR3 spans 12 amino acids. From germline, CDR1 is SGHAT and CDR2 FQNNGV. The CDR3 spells CASSSVNTEAFF. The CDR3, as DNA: TGTGCCAGCAGCTCAGTGAACACTGAAGCTTTCTTT. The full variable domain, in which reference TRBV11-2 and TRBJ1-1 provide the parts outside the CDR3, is EAGVAQSPRYKIIEKRQSVAFWCNPISGHATLYWYQQILGQGPKLLIQFQNNGVVDDSQLPKDRFSAERLKGVDSTLKIQPAKLEDSAVYLCASSSVNTEAFFGQGTRLTVV.

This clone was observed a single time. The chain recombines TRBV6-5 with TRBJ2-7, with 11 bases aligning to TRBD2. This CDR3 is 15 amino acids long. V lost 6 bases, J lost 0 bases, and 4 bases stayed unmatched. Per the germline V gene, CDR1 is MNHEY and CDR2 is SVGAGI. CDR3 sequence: CASSQTSGSSYEQYF. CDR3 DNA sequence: TGTGCCAGCAGCCAAACTAGCGGGAGCTCCTACGAGCAGTACTTC.

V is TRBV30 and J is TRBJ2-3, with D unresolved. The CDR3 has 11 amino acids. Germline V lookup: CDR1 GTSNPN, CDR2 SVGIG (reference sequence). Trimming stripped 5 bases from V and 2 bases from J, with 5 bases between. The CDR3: CAWGHTDTQYF. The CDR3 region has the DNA TGTGCCTGGGGGCACACAGATACGCAGTATTTT.

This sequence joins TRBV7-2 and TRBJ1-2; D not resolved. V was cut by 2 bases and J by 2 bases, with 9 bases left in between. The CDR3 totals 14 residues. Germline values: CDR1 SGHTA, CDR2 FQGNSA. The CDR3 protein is CASSLRLLNYGYTF. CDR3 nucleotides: TGTGCCAGCAGCTTACGTTTACTGAACTATGGCTACACCTTC.

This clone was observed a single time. The CDR3 sequence is CASTQQGEAFF. CDR3 coding DNA: TGCGCCAGCACCCAACAGGGGGAAGCTTTCTTT. The chain has TRBV5-1 and TRBJ1-1; 7 bases agree with TRBD1. The length of the CDR3 is 11 residues. The trim removed 6 bases at V and 8 bases at J, leaving 4 bases unmatched. Germline V gene lookup returns CDR1 SGHRS and CDR2 YFSETQ.

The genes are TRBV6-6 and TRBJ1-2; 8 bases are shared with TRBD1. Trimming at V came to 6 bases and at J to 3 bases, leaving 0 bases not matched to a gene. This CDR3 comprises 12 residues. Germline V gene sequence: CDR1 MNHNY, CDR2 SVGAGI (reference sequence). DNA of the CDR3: TGTGCCAGCAGGACAGGGGACTATGGCTACACCTTC. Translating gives CASRTGDYGYTF.

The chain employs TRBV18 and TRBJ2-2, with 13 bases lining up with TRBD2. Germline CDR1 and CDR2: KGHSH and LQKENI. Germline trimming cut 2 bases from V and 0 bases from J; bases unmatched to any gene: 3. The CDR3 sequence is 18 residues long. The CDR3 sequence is CASSPRTSGGANTGELFF. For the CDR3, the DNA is TGTGCCAGCTCACCAAGAACTAGCGGGGGGGCGAACACCGGGGAGCTGTTTTTT. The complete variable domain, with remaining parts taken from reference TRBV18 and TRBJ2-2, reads NAGVMQNPRHLVRRRGQEARLRCSPMKGHSHVYWYRQLPEEGLKFMVYLQKENIIDESGMPKERFSAEFPKEGPSILRIQQVVRGDSAAYFCASSPRTSGGANTGELFFGEGSRLTVL.

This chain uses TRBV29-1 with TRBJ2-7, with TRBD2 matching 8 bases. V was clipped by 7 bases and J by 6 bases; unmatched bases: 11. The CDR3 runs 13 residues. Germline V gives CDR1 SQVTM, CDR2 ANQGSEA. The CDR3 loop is CSAGSGTSVEQYF. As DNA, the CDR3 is TGCAGCGCCGGCTCCGGGACTAGTGTCGAGCAGTACTTC.

CDR3 in amino acids: CASRSQGQGTEAFF. CDR3 coding DNA: TGTGCCAGCAGGAGCCAGGGGCAGGGCACTGAAGCTTTCTTT. This chain joins TRBV6-6 and TRBJ1-1; the D gene is possibly TRBD1 (6 bases). The ends were cut back, 6 bases at V and 4 bases at J, with 15 bases in the middle. CDR1 is MNHNY, CDR2 SVGAGI, per germline (reference sequence). There are 14 residues in the CDR3.

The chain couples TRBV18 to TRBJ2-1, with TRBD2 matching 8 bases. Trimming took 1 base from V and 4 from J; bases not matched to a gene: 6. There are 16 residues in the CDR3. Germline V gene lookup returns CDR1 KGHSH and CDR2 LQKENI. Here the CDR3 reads CASSPQRGRDYNEQFF. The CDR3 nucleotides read TGTGCCAGCTCACCACAGCGGGGGCGAGATTACAATGAGCAGTTCTTC. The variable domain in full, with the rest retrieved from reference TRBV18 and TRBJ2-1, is NAGVMQNPRHLVRRRGQEARLRCSPMKGHSHVYWYRQLPEEGLKFMVYLQKENIIDESGMPKERFSAEFPKEGPSILRIQQVVRGDSAAYFCASSPQRGRDYNEQFFGPGTRLTVL.

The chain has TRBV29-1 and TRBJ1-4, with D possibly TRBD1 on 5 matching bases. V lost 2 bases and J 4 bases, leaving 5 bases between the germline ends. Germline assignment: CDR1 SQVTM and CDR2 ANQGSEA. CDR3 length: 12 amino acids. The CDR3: CSVERGNEKLFF. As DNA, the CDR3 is TGCAGCGTTGAAAGGGGTAATGAAAAACTGTTTTTT.

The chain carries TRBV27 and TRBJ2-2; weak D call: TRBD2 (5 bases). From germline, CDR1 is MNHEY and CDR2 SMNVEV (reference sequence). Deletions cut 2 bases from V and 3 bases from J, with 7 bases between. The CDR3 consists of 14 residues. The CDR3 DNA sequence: TGTGCCAGCAGTTTAAAGCGGCACACCGGGGAGCTGTTTTTT. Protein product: CASSLKRHTGELFF.

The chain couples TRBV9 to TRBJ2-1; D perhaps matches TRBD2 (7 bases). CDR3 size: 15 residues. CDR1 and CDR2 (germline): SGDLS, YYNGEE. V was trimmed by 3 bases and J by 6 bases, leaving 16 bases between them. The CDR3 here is CASSAWGGAANEQFF. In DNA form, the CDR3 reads TGTGCCAGCAGCGCCTGGGGGGGGGCGGCCAATGAGCAGTTCTTC.

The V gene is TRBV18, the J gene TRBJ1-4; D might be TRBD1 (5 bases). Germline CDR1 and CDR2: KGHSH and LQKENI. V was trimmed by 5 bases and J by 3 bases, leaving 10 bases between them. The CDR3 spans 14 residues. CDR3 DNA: TGTGCCAGCTCAAAGGGGTTGGCTAATGAAAAACTGTTTTTT. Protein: CASSKGLANEKLFF.

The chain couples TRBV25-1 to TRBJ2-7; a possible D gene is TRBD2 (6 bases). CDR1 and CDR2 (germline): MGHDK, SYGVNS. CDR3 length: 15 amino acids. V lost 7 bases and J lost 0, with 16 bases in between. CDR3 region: CASTLSGVSSYEQYF. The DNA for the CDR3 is TGTGCCAGCACTCTGTCGGGAGTGAGCTCCTACGAGCAGTACTTC.

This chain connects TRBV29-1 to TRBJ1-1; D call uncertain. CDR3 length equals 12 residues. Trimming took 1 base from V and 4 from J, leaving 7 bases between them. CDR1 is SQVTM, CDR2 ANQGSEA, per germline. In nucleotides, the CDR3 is TGCAGCGTTGAAGGCGGGGTCACTGAAGCTTTCTTT. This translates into CSVEGGVTEAFF.

The CDR3 spells CAWSLKEAFF. The CDR3 coding sequence is TGTGCCTGGAGTTTAAAAGAAGCTTTCTTT. The chain links TRBV30 to TRBJ1-1; no clear D. The V end lost 2 bases, the J end lost 8 bases, and 6 bases lay between the germline ends. This CDR3 is 10 amino acids long. Germline V gene sequence: CDR1 GTSNPN, CDR2 SVGIG (reference sequence).